This TCR beta chain derives from a study of blood T cell repertoires in COVID-19. As to this clone: This specimen includes other DNA sequences encoding the same CDR3.

CDR3 length: 14 amino acids. Trimming at V came to 3 bases and at J to 5 bases, leaving 5 bases not matched to a gene. From germline, CDR1 is LNHDA and CDR2 SQIVND (reference sequence). Assay: immunoSEQ multiplex PCR; the TCRdb copy retains only in-frame clones and omits some. The sample lists 50,000 to 75,000 clones, around 79% occurring once. The chain combines TRBV19 with TRBJ1-2; 8 nucleotides match TRBD1. This sequence originates from a woman aged 50 to 60 with active or convalescent COVID-19. The sample was peripheral blood. This CDR3 is CASSMGTGGYGYTF. CDR3 nucleotides: TGTGCCAGTAGTATGGGGACAGGTGGATATGGCTACACCTTC.